This T cell receptor beta chain was captured by sequencing in a study of CXCR3-negative and CXCR3-positive naive CD8 T cells. TRB cDNA was prepared as libraries by UMI-labeled 5' RACE. TCRdb reprocessed the 5' RACE reads, keeping one entry per CDR3 protein, no DNA. This repertoire includes some 25,000 distinct CDR3 sequences. Study conclusions and caveats: Memory CD8+ cells showed much lower diversity, while both naive subsets displayed comparably high diversity. CXCR3 expression partially decreased after cryopreservation; most assays used fresh PBMCs.

With respect to this clonotype: Antigen unknown.

Those CD8+ T cells considered naive were CD45RO-CCR7+CD27+CD95-. The CDR3 extends over 14 amino acids. CDR1 is LGHNA, CDR2 YSLEER, per germline. This clonotype was obtained from a human donor in good health. Some clones in this sample may be carry-over from other donors' samples. The sequenced sample consisted of naive CXCR3- CD8+ T cells from blood. Described subset: CD45RO-CCR7+CD27+CD95- naive CD8+ T cells lacking CXCR3 (TNR3-). V usage is TRBV4-3 and J usage is TRBJ1-2; TCRdb gives TRBD1 as the D gene, but with no DNA this cannot be confirmed. This CDR3 is CASSQAGGPYGYTF.